The next 17 T cell receptor beta chains were all read from a single sample in a study of shared T cell receptors in the human thymus. Data came from immunoSEQ multiplex PCR; TCRdb stores just in-frame clones and leaves some out. The sample contains 630,000 or so clones, 80% to 90% of which appear only once. A further study also used this sample, focusing on human thymus T cells.

Sample: thymocytes. These receptors all stem from a boy less than two years old with a congenital heart defect.

This chain links TRBV15 with TRBJ2-1; maybe TRBD2 (6 bases). Germline V gene sequence: CDR1 LNHNV, CDR2 YYDKDF (reference sequence). V was cut by 2 bases and J by 5 bases, with 13 bases left in between. The CDR3 contains 15 residues. The CDR3 loop is CATSRYGSGDNEQFF. The CDR3 DNA reads as TGTGCCACCAGCAGATACGGTAGCGGAGACAATGAGCAGTTCTTC.

The DNA of the CDR3 is TGTGCCAGCAGTCCTCGGACCCGGAGGGGCTACACCTTC. The encoded protein is CASSPRTRRGYTF. This sequence joins TRBV28 and TRBJ1-2, with no clear D. The germline gives CDR1 MDHEN, CDR2 SYDVKM. V was trimmed by 5 bases and J by 8 bases, leaving 15 bases between them. The length of the CDR3 is 13 residues.

In this sample, this clone turned up a few times. The chain couples TRBV2 to TRBJ1-2; tentative D call: TRBD1 (5 bases). The germline gives CDR1 SNHLY, CDR2 FYNNEI. The CDR3 spans 12 residues. Trimming shortened V by 7 bases and J by 3 bases, and 9 bases separated the two germline ends. CDR3 in DNA: TGTGCCAGCATAGACAGCCACTATGGCTACACCTTC. Translating it yields CASIDSHYGYTF.

This clone was seen a single time. The gene calls are TRBV5-4 and TRBJ2-7; 7 bases agree with TRBD2. Trimming took 0 bases from V and 2 from J; bases not matched to a gene: 2. This CDR3 is built from 14 residues. In germline, CDR1 is SGHNT, CDR2 YYREEE (reference sequence). The CDR3 protein is CASSLEGGAYEQYF. CDR3 coding DNA: TGTGCCAGCAGCTTGGAGGGAGGGGCCTACGAGCAGTACTTC.

Notes on this clone: The junction differs from germline at one of its ends, possibly a read error. V and J are TRBV20-1 and TRBJ2-7; TRBD2 matches 10 bases. Germline V gene data show CDR1 as DFQATT and CDR2 as SNEGSKA (reference sequence). This CDR3 contains 11 residues. DNA for the CDR3: TGCAGTGCTAGAGAGCCTAGCGGGAGACACTTC. This sequence encodes CSAREPSGRHF.

This clone has only one observation. The chain employs TRBV6-4 and TRBJ1-1, with TRBD1 matching 9 bases. J was trimmed by 1 base and V by 6 bases; bases with no gene match: 18. Germline CDR1 is MRHNA and CDR2 is SNTAGT. The CDR3 covers 19 residues. CDR3 sequence: CASRVRDRGLKGWNTEAFF. CDR3 DNA: TGTGCCAGCAGAGTTAGAGACAGGGGGTTGAAAGGCTGGAACACTGAAGCTTTCTTT.

The CDR3 loop reads CASRVGARPADTQYF. CDR3 DNA: TGCGCCAGCAGAGTGGGGGCTAGGCCCGCAGATACGCAGTATTTT. This chain links TRBV10-1 with TRBJ2-3; TRBD1 might be the D (6 bases). This CDR3 has 15 amino acids. V was clipped by 6 bases and J by 4 bases, with 17 bases between them. Germline CDR1 WNHNN, CDR2 SYGVQD (reference sequence).

This clone is a singleton in its sample. The genes are TRBV4-1 and TRBJ1-4; the match to TRBD1 covers 7 bases. The length of the CDR3 is 14 residues. The germline CDR1 and CDR2 sequences are MGHRA and YSYEKL. The ends lost 4 bases at V and 7 bases at J; junction bases unmatched: 6. This CDR3 reads CASSLGTVFEKLFF. As DNA, the CDR3 is TGCGCCAGCAGCCTCGGGACAGTTTTTGAAAAACTGTTTTTT.

V and J are TRBV2 and TRBJ2-7; D unclear. Germline loops: CDR1 SNHLY, CDR2 FYNNEI. CDR3 length: 17 residues. Trimming pared 7 bases from V and 2 bases from J, leaving 24 bases between. The CDR3 protein is CASNCLSLVAPPYEQYF. For the CDR3, the DNA is TGTGCCAGCAATTGCCTCTCCCTGGTGGCCCCCCCCTACGAGCAGTACTTC.

This chain uses TRBV5-6 with TRBJ1-4; TRBD1 aligns across 7 bases. This CDR3 comprises 14 residues. CDR1 is SGHDT, CDR2 YYEEEE, per germline. After removal of 2 bases from V and 4 bases from J, the junction contained 2 bases not matched to a gene. Written as DNA, the CDR3 is TGTGCCAGCAGCTTTGGACAGGATAATGAAAAACTGTTTTTT. As protein: CASSFGQDNEKLFF.

The rearrangement links TRBV6-1 to TRBJ2-2; 10 bases agree with TRBD2. V lost 10 bases to trimming and J lost 5 bases; unmatched junction nucleotides: 7. There are 14 residues in the CDR3. Germline lookup yields CDR1 MNHNS and CDR2 SASEGT. CDR3: CATIAGGQTGELFF. CDR3 DNA sequence: TGTGCCACCATAGCGGGGGGCCAGACCGGGGAGCTGTTTTTT.

The rearrangement uses TRBV27 and TRBJ2-7; D uncertain. Germline CDR1 MNHEY, CDR2 SMNVEV (reference sequence). V was clipped by 1 base and J by 3 bases, with 13 bases between them. This CDR3 contains 15 residues. The CDR3 reads CASSLLCCGHYEQYF. In DNA, the CDR3 is TGTGCCAGCAGTTTATTGTGTTGCGGCCACTACGAGCAGTACTTC.

The chain has TRBV5-4 and TRBJ2-1; 14 nucleotides align to TRBD2. Per germline, CDR1 SGHNT and CDR2 YYREEE (reference sequence). Trimming cost V 3 bases and J 1 base; bases outside gene matches: 9. CDR3 length equals 19 residues. The CDR3 DNA sequence: TGTGCCAGCAGCTGGACTAGCGGGAGGAACAAATTTTCCTACAATGAGCAGTTCTTC. This gives the protein CASSWTSGRNKFSYNEQFF.

This clone was found once. The J gene is TRBJ2-7, the V gene TRBV19; 10 bases match TRBD1. V dropped 5 bases and J dropped 4; count of bases not matched to a gene: 8. The CDR3 consists of 15 residues. Germline V gives CDR1 LNHDA, CDR2 SQIVND (reference sequence). The CDR3 loop is CASSPGTGAKYEQYF. Here the CDR3 DNA reads TGTGCCAGTAGTCCGGGGACAGGGGCGAAATACGAGCAGTACTTC.

As regards this clone: Different DNA sequences within this sample yield the same CDR3. The chain couples TRBV27 to TRBJ2-4; the match to TRBD2 covers 12 bases. CDR3 size: 15 residues. CDR1 MNHEY and CDR2 SMNVEV come from the germline V gene (reference sequence). The V gene end was trimmed by 5 bases and the J gene end by 5 bases; junction bases not matched to a gene: 4. Here the CDR3 DNA reads TGTGCCAGCAGTCTAGCGGGGGGGCATGAAAACATTCAGTACTTC. This codes for CASSLAGGHENIQYF.

DNA for the CDR3: TGTGCCAGCAGCGTAGGGGAGGGGACTACTGTCAATGAGCAGTTCTTC. Translated: CASSVGEGTTVNEQFF. The V call is TRBV9, the J call TRBJ2-1; 7 bases match TRBD2. The CDR3 is 16 residues long. Germline V gene lookup returns CDR1 SGDLS and CDR2 YYNGEE. V lost 0 bases and J lost 6; bases outside the gene matches: 9.

This chain joins TRBV28 and TRBJ2-7; 8 nucleotides line up with TRBD2. This CDR3 is 16 amino acids long. V lost 6 bases to trimming and J lost 6 bases; unmatched junction nucleotides: 16. Germline lookup yields CDR1 MDHEN and CDR2 SYDVKM. The CDR3 protein is CASRRAGGRLGSEQYF. In nucleotides, the CDR3 is TGTGCCAGCAGGAGGGCTGGCGGGAGGCTCGGGTCCGAGCAGTACTTC.